This T cell receptor beta chain was found in a study of T-cell reconstitution after alpha-beta-depleted transplantation in children (dated by TCRdb to 2016 to 2018). With respect to the entire study: Using TCR repertoire profiling, the study followed T-cell immune reconstitution in a quantitative way in children after TCRalphabeta/CD19-depleted allogeneic hematopoietic cell transplantation.

From the cysteine up to the phenylalanine, the CDR3 has a length of 14 residues. Just CDR3 DNA is preserved here, 42 bases in frame from base 1. Clipping removes 5 bases from V and 9 bases from J, with 7 as the unmatched junction base count. The method behind the library was PCR. The instrument was an Illumina HiSeq 2500. TCR library preparation used molecular barcoding, with unique molecular identifiers applied to normalize quantification of the TCRbeta repertoire. In TCRdb, the public reads were trimmed at Q25 with fastp and aligned with MiXCR, with productive beta chains retained. Rows are unified per CDR3 protein, each entry keeping the most common DNA and genes. The sample profile shows roughly 590,000 distinct CDR3 sequences; around 16% of them were found once. The ten largest clones represent approximately 1% of the sample. This clonotype was recorded many times. The specificity of this receptor is unknown. It has no much larger one-base neighbor in the sample; base qualities were not kept.

Recombination connected TRBV12-3 or TRBV12-4 to TRBJ1-6, and 7 junction bases match TRBD1. The specimen was PBMCs from the stem cell graft donor, collected from the stem cell graft. The clonotype comes from a human donor who donated a stem cell graft to a child with acute myeloid leukemia. Here the CDR3 is given as CASSTGTEASPLHF. The DNA is TGTGCCAGCAGTACCGGGACAGAAGCTTCACCCCTCCACTTT.